The source of this TCR beta chain is a study of blood T cells in healthy people across ages. The CDR3 runs to 15 residues. Germline V CDR1 and CDR2: SGHDT, YYEEEE. A second PCR, run for roughly 7 to 12 cycles, used a sample-barcoded 5' primer plus a J-beta primer mix. Each CDR3 protein is one row after TCRdb ran MiXCR on the 5' RACE reads. The sample carries about 2 million distinct CDR3 sequences, less than 50% recorded once. Sequenced sample: blood. The source of this sequence is a woman in her 40s in good health. The chain employs TRBV5-6 and TRBJ2-4; either TRBD1 or TRBD2 may fit D (5 bases each). The end of the DNA fits TRBJ2-7 better, so the J call may be wrong. CDR3 bases: TGTGCCAGCAGCCTCCGGGACCTCCTCGGGTACGAGCAGTACTTC. It encodes CASSLRDLLGYEQYF.